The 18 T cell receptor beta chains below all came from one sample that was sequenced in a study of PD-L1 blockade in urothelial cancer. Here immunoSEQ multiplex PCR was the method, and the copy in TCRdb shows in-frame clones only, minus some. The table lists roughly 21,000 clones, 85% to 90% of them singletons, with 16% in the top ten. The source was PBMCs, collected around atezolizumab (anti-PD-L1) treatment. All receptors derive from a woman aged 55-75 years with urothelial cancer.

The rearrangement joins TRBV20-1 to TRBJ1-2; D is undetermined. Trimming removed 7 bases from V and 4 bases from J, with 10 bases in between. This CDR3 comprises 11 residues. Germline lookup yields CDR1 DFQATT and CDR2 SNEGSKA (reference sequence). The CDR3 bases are TGCAGTGGAGGATCAAGCTATGGCTACACCTTC. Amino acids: CSGGSSYGYTF.

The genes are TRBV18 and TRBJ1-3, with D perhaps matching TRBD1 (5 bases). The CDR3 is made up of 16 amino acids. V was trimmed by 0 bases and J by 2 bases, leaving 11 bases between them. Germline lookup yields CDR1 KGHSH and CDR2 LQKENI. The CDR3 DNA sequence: TGTGCCAGCTCACCACCTACAGGCCGGACTGGAAACACCATATATTTT. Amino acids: CASSPPTGRTGNTIYF.

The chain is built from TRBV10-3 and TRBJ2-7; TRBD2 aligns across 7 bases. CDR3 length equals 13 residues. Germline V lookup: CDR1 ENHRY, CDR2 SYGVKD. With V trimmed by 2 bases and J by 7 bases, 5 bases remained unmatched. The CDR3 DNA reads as TGTGCCATCAGTGAGGGCGGGAGTGAAGAGCAGTACTTC. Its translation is CAISEGGSEEQYF.

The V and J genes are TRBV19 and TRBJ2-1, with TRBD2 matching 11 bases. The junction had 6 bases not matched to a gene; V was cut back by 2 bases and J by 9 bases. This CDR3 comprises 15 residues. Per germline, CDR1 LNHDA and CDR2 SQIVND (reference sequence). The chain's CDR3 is CASSIIAGGPSEQFF. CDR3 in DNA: TGTGCCAGTAGTATAATAGCGGGAGGGCCTAGTGAGCAGTTCTTC. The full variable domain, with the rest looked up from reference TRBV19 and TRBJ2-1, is DGGITQSPKYLFRKEGQNVTLSCEQNLNHDAMYWYRQDPGQGLRLIYYSQIVNDFQKGDIAEGYSVSREKKESFPLTVTSAQKNPTAFYLCASSIIAGGPSEQFFGPGTRLTVL.

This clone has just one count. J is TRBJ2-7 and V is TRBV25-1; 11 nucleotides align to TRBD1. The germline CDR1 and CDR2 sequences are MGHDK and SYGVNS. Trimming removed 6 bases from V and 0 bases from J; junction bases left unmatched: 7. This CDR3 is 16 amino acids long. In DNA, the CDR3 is TGTGCCAGCAGAAGAACCGGGACAGGGGGCTCCTACGAGCAGTACTTC. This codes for CASRRTGTGGSYEQYF.

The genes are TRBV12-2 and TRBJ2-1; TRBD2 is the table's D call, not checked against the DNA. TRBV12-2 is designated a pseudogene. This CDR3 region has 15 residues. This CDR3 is CASRRREAPYNEQFF. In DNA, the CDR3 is TGTGCAAGTCGGCGGCGGGAGGCCCCCTACAATGAGCAGTTCTTC.

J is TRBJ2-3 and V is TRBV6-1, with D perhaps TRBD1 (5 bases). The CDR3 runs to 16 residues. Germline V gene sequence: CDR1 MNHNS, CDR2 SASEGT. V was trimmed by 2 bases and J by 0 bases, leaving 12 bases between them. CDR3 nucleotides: TGTGCCAGCAGTGAAAACACAGGTCGTAGCACAGATACGCAGTATTTT. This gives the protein CASSENTGRSTDTQYF.

The CDR3: CASSLGTASYEQYF. In DNA form, the CDR3 reads TGTGCCAGCAGTCTCGGGACAGCCTCCTACGAGCAGTACTTC. The J gene is TRBJ2-7, the V gene TRBV6-6; 7 bases fit TRBD1. CDR1 and CDR2 from the germline V gene are MNHNY and SVGAGI (reference sequence). Germline trimming cut 5 bases from V and 0 bases from J; bases unmatched to any gene: 4. The CDR3 sequence is 14 residues long.

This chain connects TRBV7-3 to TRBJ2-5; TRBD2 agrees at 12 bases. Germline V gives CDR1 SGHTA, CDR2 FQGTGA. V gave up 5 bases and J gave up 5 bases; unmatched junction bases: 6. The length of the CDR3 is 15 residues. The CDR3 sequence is CASSLGLAGSETQYF. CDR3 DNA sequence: TGTGCCAGCAGCCTCGGACTAGCGGGATCTGAGACCCAGTACTTC.

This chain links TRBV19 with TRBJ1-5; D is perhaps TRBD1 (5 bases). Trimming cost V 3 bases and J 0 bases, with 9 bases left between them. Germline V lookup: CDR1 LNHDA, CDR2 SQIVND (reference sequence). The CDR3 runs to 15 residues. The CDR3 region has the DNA TGTGCCAGTAGTATGGGGCCTTATAGCAATCAGCCCCAGCATTTT. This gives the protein CASSMGPYSNQPQHF.

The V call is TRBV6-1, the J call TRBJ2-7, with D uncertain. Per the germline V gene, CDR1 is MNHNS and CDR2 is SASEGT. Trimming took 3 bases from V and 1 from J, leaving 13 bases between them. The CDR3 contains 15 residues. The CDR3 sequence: CASSDGEPLSYEQYF. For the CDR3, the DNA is TGTGCCAGCAGTGATGGTGAACCCCTATCCTACGAGCAGTACTTC.

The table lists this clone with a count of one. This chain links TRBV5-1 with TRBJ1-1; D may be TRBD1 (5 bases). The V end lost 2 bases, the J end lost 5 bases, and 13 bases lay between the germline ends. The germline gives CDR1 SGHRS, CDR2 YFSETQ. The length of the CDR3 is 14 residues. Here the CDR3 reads CASSFQGLGTEAFF. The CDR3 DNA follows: TGCGCCAGCAGCTTCCAGGGTCTTGGGACTGAAGCTTTCTTT.

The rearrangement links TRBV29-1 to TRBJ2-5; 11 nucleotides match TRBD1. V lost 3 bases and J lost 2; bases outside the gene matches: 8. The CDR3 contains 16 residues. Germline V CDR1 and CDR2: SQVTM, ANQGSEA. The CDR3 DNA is TGCAGCGTTGATAGGGGGACAGGGGGGATTCAAGAGACCCAGTACTTC. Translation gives CSVDRGTGGIQETQYF.

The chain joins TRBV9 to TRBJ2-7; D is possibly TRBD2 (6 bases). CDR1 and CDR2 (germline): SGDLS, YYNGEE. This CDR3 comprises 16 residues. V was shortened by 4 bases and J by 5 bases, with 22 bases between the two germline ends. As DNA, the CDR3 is TGTGCCAGCAGCTCTTCATCGGGGCTAGCGAGTCACGAGCAGTACTTC. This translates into CASSSSSGLASHEQYF.

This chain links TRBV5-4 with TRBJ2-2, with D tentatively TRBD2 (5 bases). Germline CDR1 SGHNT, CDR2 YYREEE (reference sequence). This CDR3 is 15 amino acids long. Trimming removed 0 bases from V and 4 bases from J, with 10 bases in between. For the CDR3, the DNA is TGTGCCAGCAGCTTGGGACGGGATGGCACCGGGGAGCTGTTTTTT. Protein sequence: CASSLGRDGTGELFF.

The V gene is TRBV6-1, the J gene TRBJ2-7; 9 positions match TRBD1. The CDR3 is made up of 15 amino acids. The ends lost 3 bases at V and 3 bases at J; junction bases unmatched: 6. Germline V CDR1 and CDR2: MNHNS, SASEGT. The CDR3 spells CASSDAGTGIYEQYF. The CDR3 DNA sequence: TGTGCCAGCAGTGACGCCGGGACAGGGATCTACGAGCAGTACTTC.

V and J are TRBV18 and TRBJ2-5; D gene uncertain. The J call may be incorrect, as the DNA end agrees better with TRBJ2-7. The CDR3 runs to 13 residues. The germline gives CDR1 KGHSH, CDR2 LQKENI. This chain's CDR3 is CASSPPSSYEQYF. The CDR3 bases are TGTGCCAGCTCACCACCGTCCTCCTACGAGCAGTACTTC.

CDR3 protein: CASSVLGGNTGELFF. For the CDR3, the DNA is TGTGCCAGCAGTGTGTTAGGGGGGAACACCGGGGAGCTGTTTTTT. The chain is built from TRBV2 and TRBJ2-2; TRBD1 is a possible D gene (6 bases). Germline V gene data show CDR1 as SNHLY and CDR2 as FYNNEI. The CDR3 consists of 15 residues. V lost 4 bases and J 1 base, leaving 10 bases between the germline ends.